A selection of T cell receptor beta chains follows, all from one sample in a study of CD8+ T cells in alopecia areata. Libraries were prepared by immunoSEQ multiplex PCR; TCRdb keeps only in-frame clonotypes and omits some of them. The repertoire has more than 150,000 clones, approximately 53% of them found once; the top ten carry roughly a fifth. Sequenced material: CD8+ T cells sorted from blood, taken at week 0. The receptors here all came from a human donor with alopecia areata. CDR3s include the opening cysteine and the closing phenylalanine or tryptophan. Fields, in order: D gene, V gene, clone size, J gene, CDR3 DNA, CDR3 protein. A D gene is named only where the DNA matches it firmly. A row's size may be missing; if present it is once, few, many or a size class.

>-|TRBV30|-|TRBJ1-1
TGTGCCTGGAGGGTGACCAGCGACACTGAAGCTTTCTTT
CAWRVTSDTEAFF
>-|TRBV5-1|few|TRBJ2-1
TGCGCCAGCAGCCCCTCACGGGGGTCGCCCTACAATGAGCAGTTCTTC
CASSPSRGSPYNEQFF
>-|TRBV6-5|few|TRBJ1-4
TGTGCCAGCAGTTACTCCGGAGCAACTAATGAAAAACTGTTTTTT
CASSYSGATNEKLFF
>TRBD2|TRBV29-1|few|TRBJ2-7
TGCAGCGTTGTCGGGGGGAACACCTACGAGCAGTACTTC
CSVVGGNTYEQYF
>-|TRBV5-1|-|TRBJ1-1
TGCGCCAGCAGCGGCGGAGTTTTGGGTGAGGGTATGACTGAAGCTTTCTTT
CASSGGVLGEGMTEAFF
>-|TRBV10-3|few|TRBJ1-1
TGTGCCATCAGTGATGGGAGATTCACTGAAGCTTTCTTT
CAISDGRFTEAFF
>-|TRBV4-3|few|TRBJ2-7
TGCGCCAGCAGCCAAGACAACAGTGGGGCCTACGAGCAGTACTTC
CASSQDNSGAYEQYF
>-|TRBV25-1|-|TRBJ1-1
TGTGCCAGCACCGGGGGAGTGGACGCTTTCTTT
CASTGGVDAFF
>-|TRBV7-8|-|TRBJ1-6
TGTGCCAGCAGCTTAGAATTCCACTATAATTCACCCCTCCACTTT
CASSLEFHYNSPLHF
>-|TRBV2|-|TRBJ2-7
TGTGCCGGTACCGGGATGGCCTCCTACGAGCAGTACTTC
CAGTGMASYEQYF
>-|TRBV7-3|few|TRBJ1-6
TGTGCCAGCAGCCTTGCCTCGGGATCACCCCTCCACTTT
CASSLASGSPLHF